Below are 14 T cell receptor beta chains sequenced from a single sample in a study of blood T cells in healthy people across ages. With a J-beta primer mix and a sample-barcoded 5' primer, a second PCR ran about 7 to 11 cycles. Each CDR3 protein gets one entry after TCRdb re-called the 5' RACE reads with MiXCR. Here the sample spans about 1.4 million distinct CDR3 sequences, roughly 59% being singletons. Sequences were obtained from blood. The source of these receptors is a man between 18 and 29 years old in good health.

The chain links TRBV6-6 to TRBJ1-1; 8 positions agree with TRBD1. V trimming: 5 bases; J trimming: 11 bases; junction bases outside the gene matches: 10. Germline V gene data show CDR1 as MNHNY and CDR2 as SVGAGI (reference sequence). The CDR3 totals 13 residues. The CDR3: CASSHQDRGGAFF. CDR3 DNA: TGTGCCAGCAGTCACCAAGACAGGGGAGGGGCTTTCTTT.

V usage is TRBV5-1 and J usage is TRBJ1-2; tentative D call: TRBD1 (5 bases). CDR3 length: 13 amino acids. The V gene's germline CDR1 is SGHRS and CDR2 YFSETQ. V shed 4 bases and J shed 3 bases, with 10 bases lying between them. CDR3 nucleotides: TGCGCCAGCAGCACGGACATGGACTATGGCTACACCTTC. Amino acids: CASSTDMDYGYTF.

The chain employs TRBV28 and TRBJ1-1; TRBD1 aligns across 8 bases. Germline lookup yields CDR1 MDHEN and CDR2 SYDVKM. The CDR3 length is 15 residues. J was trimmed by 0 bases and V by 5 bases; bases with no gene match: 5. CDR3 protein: CASSPTGVMNTEAFF. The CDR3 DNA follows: TGTGCCAGCAGTCCGACAGGGGTGATGAACACTGAAGCTTTCTTT.

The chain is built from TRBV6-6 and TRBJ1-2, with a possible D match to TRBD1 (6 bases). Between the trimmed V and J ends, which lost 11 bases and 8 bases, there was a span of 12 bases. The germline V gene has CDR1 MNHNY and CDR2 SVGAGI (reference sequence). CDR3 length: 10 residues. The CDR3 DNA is TGTGCCGCAGGGGCGGCCGGCTACACCTTC. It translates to CAAGAAGYTF.

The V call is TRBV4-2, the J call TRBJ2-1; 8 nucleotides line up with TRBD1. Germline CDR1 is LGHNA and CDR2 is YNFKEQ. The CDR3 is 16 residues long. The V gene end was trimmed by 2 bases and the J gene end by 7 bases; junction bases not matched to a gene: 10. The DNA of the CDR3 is TGTGCCAGCAGCCAACCCGACGGACAGGGTTCGAATGAGCAGTTCTTC. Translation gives CASSQPDGQGSNEQFF.

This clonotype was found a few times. In nucleotides, the CDR3 is TGCGCCAGCAGCCAAGTAGGGGAGAACTATGGCTACACCTTC. This encodes CASSQVGENYGYTF. The genes are TRBV4-1 and TRBJ1-2; D might be TRBD1 (5 bases). CDR3 length equals 14 residues. Germline CDR1 and CDR2: MGHRA and YSYEKL. V gave up 1 base and J gave up 2 bases, with 8 bases separating them.

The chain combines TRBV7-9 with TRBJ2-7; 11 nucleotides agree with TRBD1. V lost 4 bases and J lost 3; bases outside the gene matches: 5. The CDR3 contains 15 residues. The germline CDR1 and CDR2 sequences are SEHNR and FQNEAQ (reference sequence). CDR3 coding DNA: TGTGCCAGCAGCTCAAAGGACAGGGGGCTCTACGAGCAGTACTTC. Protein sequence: CASSSKDRGLYEQYF.

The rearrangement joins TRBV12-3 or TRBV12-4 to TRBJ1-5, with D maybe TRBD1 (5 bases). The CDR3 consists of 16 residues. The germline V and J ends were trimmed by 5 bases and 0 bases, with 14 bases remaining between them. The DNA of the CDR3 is TGTGCCAGCAGTCTCTCAGACAGAGTTAGCAATCAGCCCCAGCATTTT. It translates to CASSLSDRVSNQPQHF.

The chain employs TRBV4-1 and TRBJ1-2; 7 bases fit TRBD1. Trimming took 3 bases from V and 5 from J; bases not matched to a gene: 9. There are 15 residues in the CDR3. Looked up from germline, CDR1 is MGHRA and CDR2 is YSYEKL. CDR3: CASSHAPGQHYGYTF. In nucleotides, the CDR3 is TGCGCCAGCAGCCACGCGCCGGGACAGCATTATGGCTACACCTTC.

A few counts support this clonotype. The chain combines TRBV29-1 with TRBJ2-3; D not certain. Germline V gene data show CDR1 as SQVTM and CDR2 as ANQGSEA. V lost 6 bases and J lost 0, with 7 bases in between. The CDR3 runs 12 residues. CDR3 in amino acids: CSVAYSTDTQYF. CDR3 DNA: TGCAGCGTCGCTTATAGCACAGATACGCAGTATTTT.

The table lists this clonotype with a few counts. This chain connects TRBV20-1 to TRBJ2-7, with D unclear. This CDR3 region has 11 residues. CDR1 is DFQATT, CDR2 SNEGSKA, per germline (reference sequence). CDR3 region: CSASSPYEQYF. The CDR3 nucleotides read TGCAGCGCCTCTAGTCCCTACGAGCAGTACTTC.

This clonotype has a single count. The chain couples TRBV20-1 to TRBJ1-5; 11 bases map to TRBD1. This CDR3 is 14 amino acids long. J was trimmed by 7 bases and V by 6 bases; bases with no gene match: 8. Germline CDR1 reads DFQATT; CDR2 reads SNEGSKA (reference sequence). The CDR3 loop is CSAPDRGLGQPQHF. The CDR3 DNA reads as TGCAGTGCCCCGGACAGGGGGCTGGGGCAGCCCCAGCATTTT.

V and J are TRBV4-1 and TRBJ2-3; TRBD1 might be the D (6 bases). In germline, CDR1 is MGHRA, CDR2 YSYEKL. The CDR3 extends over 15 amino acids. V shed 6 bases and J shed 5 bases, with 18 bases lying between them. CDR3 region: CASRPILQGRDTQYF. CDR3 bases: TGCGCCAGCAGACCCATCCTCCAGGGGAGAGATACGCAGTATTTT.

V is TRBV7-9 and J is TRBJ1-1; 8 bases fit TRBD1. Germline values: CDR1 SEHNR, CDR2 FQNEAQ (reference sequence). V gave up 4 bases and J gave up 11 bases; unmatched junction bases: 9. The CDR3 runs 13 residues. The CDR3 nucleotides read TGTGCCAGCAGCTCGAACGCCCGGGACAGGGCTTTCTTT. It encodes CASSSNARDRAFF.